This T cell receptor (beta chain) appears in the sequencing data of a study of shared clonotypes between healthy human individuals. Points from the study as a whole: A handful of donors showed sharing of around 5% of naive CD4 clonotypes. Memory subsets had estimated richness that was generally smaller than that of naive subsets.

Germline V CDR1 and CDR2: MNHEY, SMNVEV (reference sequence). This CDR3 has 20 amino acids. With V trimmed by 4 bases and J by 1 base, 11 bases remained unmatched. About this clone itself: The antigen is unknown.

Sequencing used immunoSEQ multiplex PCR; TCRdb keeps in-frame clones, though not all of them. The repertoire holds under 2.5 million clones, 85% to 95% seen once, with about 0.41% in the top ten. The V gene is TRBV27, the J gene TRBJ2-6, with 12 bases matching TRBD2. This clonotype was sampled from a man between 18 and 29 years old in good health. Some clones in this sample may be carry-over from other donors' samples. Sequenced material: naive CD4+ T cells from PBMCs. Stated subset: CD45RA+ positively selected. The CDR3 sequence: CASSYRPLAGGTSGANVLTF. CDR3 sequence (DNA): TGTGCCAGCAGTTATAGACCACTAGCGGGAGGAACTTCTGGGGCCAACGTCCTGACTTTC.